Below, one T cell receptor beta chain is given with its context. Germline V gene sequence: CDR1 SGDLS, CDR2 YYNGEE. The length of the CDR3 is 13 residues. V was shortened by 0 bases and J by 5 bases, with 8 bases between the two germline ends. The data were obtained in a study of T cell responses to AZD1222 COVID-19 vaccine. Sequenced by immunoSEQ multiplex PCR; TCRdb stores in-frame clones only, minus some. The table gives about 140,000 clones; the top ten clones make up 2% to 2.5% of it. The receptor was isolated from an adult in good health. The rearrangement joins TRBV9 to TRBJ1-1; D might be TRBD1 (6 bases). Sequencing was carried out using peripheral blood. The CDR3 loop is CASSVAGETEAFF. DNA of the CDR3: TGTGCCAGCAGCGTAGCAGGGGAAACTGAAGCTTTCTTT.